One sample yielded the 10 T cell receptor beta chains listed below, sequenced in a study of cytomegalovirus exposure and HLA in healthy donors. TCRdb keeps only in-frame clones here, not all; method: immunoSEQ multiplex PCR. This table has roughly 140,000 clones, around nine tenths appearing once. Input material: PBMCs. The receptor source for this set is a woman aged 18-29 years in good health and CMV-seropositive.

V usage is TRBV29-1 and J usage is TRBJ2-1; D is undetermined. Germline V gene lookup returns CDR1 SQVTM and CDR2 ANQGSEA. Trimming cost V 2 bases and J 10 bases, with 15 bases left between them. This CDR3 is built from 13 residues. The CDR3 DNA reads as TGCAGCGTTGAATGGGTTAGGCGGAGAGAGCAGTTCTTC. Residues: CSVEWVRRREQFF.

The table lists this clone with a count of one. This chain uses TRBV7-9 with TRBJ1-4; maybe TRBD1 (6 bases). Trimming removed 5 bases from V and 1 base from J, with 8 bases in between. The CDR3 has 14 residues. Germline V gives CDR1 SEHNR, CDR2 FQNEAQ (reference sequence). The CDR3 here is CASSQGGTNEKLFF. Written as DNA, the CDR3 is TGTGCCAGCAGCCAAGGGGGAACTAATGAAAAACTGTTTTTT.

The chain combines TRBV4-2 with TRBJ1-5; 10 nucleotides agree with TRBD1. V trimming: 1 base; J trimming: 6 bases; junction bases outside the gene matches: 3. Per germline, CDR1 LGHNA and CDR2 YNFKEQ. The CDR3 length is 15 residues. DNA of the CDR3: TGTGCCAGCAGCCAAGTGGACAGGGGGGGTCAGCCCCAGCATTTT. Encoded protein: CASSQVDRGGQPQHF.

The chain couples TRBV29-1 to TRBJ2-1, with TRBD1 matching over 9 bases. Per germline, CDR1 SQVTM and CDR2 ANQGSEA. J lost 4 bases, V lost 7 bases, and 5 bases had no gene match. The CDR3 runs to 13 residues. CDR3 DNA sequence: TGCAGCGGTTCTGGACAGGGGTACAATGAGCAGTTCTTC. Its protein is CSGSGQGYNEQFF.

The chain combines TRBV27 with TRBJ2-2; D remains unclear. The germline V gene has CDR1 MNHEY and CDR2 SMNVEV (reference sequence). The CDR3 has 15 residues. Trimming took off 4 bases at V and 4 bases at J, with 13 bases between the two ends. Here the CDR3 reads CASSSPLTGTGELFF. The CDR3 nucleotides read TGTGCCAGCAGTTCGCCCCTCACGGGCACCGGGGAGCTGTTTTTT.

The rearrangement uses TRBV27 and TRBJ2-5; perhaps TRBD1 as D (7 bases). In germline, CDR1 is MNHEY, CDR2 SMNVEV (reference sequence). CDR3 size: 13 residues. The V end lost 4 bases, the J end lost 7 bases, and 13 bases lay between the germline ends. Here the CDR3 DNA reads TGTGCCAGCAGTTCGGGAGCAGGGGGGACCCAGTACTTC. It encodes CASSSGAGGTQYF.

This rearrangement joins TRBV5-1 to TRBJ2-5; maybe TRBD2 (5 bases). In germline, CDR1 is SGHRS, CDR2 YFSETQ. This CDR3 contains 12 residues. Trimming cost V 0 bases and J 9 bases, with 9 bases left between them. CDR3 coding DNA: TGCGCCAGCAGCTTGGCCGGGAATTCCCAGTACTTC. It is translated as CASSLAGNSQYF.

This chain links TRBV4-2 with TRBJ2-7, with D uncertain. CDR3 length: 15 residues. The V gene lost 6 bases and the J gene lost 0 bases, with 15 bases spanning the gap. Per germline, CDR1 LGHNA and CDR2 YNFKEQ. CDR3 DNA sequence: TGTGCCAGCAGTTTAAGCAACTCCCCCTCCTACGAGCAGTACTTC. It codes for CASSLSNSPSYEQYF.

The genes are TRBV30 and TRBJ1-1, with D unclear. The CDR3 runs 12 residues. CDR1 is GTSNPN and CDR2 is SVGIG in the germline V gene (reference sequence). V gave up 2 bases and J gave up 4 bases, with 8 bases separating them. For the CDR3, the DNA is TGTGCCTGGAGTAGAAGGAGCACTGAAGCTTTCTTT. Its translation is CAWSRRSTEAFF.

In regard to this clone: The sample has other DNA sequences that encode this CDR3 too. The CDR3 DNA reads as TGTGCCAGCAGTAAGACAGGGTGGGAGCAGTACTTC. It encodes CASSKTGWEQYF. The chain has TRBV6-5 and TRBJ2-7; 7 positions agree with TRBD1. Germline CDR1 MNHEY, CDR2 SVGAGI. The CDR3 is made up of 12 amino acids. V shed 5 bases and J 7 bases; nucleotides not matched to a gene: 5.